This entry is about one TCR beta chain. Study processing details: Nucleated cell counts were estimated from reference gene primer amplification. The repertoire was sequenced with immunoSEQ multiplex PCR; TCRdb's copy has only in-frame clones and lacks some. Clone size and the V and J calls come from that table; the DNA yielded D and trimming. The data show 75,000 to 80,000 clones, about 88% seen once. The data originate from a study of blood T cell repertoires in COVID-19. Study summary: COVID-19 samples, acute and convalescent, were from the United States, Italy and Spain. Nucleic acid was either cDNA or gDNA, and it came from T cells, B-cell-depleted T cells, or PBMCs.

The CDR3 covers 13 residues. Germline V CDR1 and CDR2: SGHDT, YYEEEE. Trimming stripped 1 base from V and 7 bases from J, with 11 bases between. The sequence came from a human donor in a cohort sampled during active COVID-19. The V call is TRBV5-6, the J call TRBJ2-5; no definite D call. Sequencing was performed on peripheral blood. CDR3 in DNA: TGTGCCAGCAGCTTGTCCGGTGGTTGGACCCAGTACTTC. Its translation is CASSLSGGWTQYF. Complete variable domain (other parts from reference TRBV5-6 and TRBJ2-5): DAGVTQSPTHLIKTRGQQVTLRCSPKSGHDTVSWYQQALGQGPQFIFQYYEEEERQRGNFPDRFSGHQFPNYSSELNVNALLLGDSALYLCASSLSGGWTQYFGPGTRLLVL.